Listed here is a single T cell receptor (beta chain). This CDR3 is 12 amino acids long. J lost 2 bases, V lost 10 bases, and 5 bases had no gene match. Germline V gene data show CDR1 as LNHDA and CDR2 as SQIVND (reference sequence). TCRdb's copy holds only in-frame clones and misses some; the assay was immunoSEQ multiplex PCR. The repertoire includes about 58,000 clones, 86% of them detected once, and about 1% sits in the top ten. Patients with a history of autoimmune disease or on systemic immunosuppression were excluded. This entry comes from a study of OX40 agonist ivuxolimab in advanced cancers. Study overall: Of the participants, around 39% had some prior anti-PD-1, anti-PD-L1 or anti-CTLA-4 therapy, which was allowed.

This sequence originates from an adult with an advanced solid tumor such as melanoma, head and neck, liver or kidney cancer. The V and J genes are TRBV19 and TRBJ2-7; 7 bases fit TRBD2. Sequencing used CD4+ or CD8+ T cells sorted from blood, obtained in a trial of the OX40 agonist ivuxolimab. CDR3 region: CATRGGAYEQYF. In nucleotides, the CDR3 is TGTGCCACCCGGGGAGGGGCCTACGAGCAGTACTTC.